This T cell receptor (beta chain) was sequenced in a study of blood T cell repertoires in COVID-19. Study overall: Material from acute and convalescent COVID-19 was sourced from the United States, Italy and Spain. In each case, the material was cDNA or gDNA derived from T cells, B-cell-depleted T cells, or PBMCs.

A single count supports this clone. This table comes from immunoSEQ multiplex PCR, and its TCRdb copy is limited to in-frame clones, with some not included. The sample has roughly 100,000 clones, roughly 79% seen once. The source of this sequence is an elderly man with COVID-19, enrolled during active disease. The material sequenced was peripheral blood.

CDR3 bases: TGTGCCACAGATCGTGGTTTGGGGGCCGGCTACACCTTC. Translating gives CATDRGLGAGYTF. The gene calls are TRBV19 and TRBJ1-2; D might be TRBD1 (6 bases). The germline V and J ends were trimmed by 10 bases and 8 bases, with 20 bases remaining between them. The V gene's germline CDR1 is LNHDA and CDR2 SQIVND (reference sequence). CDR3 length equals 13 residues.